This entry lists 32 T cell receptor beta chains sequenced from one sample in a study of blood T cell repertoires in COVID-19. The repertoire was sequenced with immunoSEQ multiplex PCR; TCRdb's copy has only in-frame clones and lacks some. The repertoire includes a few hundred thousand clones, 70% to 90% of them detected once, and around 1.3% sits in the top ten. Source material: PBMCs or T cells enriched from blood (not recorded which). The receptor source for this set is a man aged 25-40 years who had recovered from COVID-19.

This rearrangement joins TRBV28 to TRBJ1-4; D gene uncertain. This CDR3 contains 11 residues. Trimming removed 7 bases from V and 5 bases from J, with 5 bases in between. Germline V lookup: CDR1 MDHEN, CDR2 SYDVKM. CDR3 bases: TGTGCCAGCACCTCCAATGAAAAACTGTTTTTT. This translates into CASTSNEKLFF. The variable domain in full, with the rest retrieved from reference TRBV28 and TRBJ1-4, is DVKVTQSSRYLVKRTGEKVFLECVQDMDHENMFWYRQDPGLGLRLIYFSYDVKMKEKGDIPEGYSVSREKKERFSLILESASTNQTSMYLCASTSNEKLFFGSGTQLSVL.

The CDR3: CASSSPASGTTGEQFF. The CDR3 nucleotides are TGTGCCAGCAGCTCCCCGGCTAGCGGGACAACGGGTGAGCAGTTCTTC. V is TRBV27 and J is TRBJ2-1; TRBD2 matches 9 bases. Germline V gene sequence: CDR1 MNHEY, CDR2 SMNVEV (reference sequence). This CDR3 region has 16 residues. The ends lost 6 bases at V and 9 bases at J; junction bases unmatched: 15.

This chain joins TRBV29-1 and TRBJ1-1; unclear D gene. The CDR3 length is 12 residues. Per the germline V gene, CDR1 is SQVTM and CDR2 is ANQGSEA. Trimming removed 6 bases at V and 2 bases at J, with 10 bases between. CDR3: CSVRDTNTEAFF. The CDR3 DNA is TGCAGCGTCAGAGACACAAACACTGAAGCTTTCTTT.

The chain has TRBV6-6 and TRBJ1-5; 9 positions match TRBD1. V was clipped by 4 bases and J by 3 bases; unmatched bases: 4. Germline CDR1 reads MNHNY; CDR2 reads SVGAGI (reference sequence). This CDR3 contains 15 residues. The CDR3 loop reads CASSWVQGANQPQHF. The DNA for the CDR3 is TGTGCCAGCAGTTGGGTACAGGGGGCCAATCAGCCCCAGCATTTT.

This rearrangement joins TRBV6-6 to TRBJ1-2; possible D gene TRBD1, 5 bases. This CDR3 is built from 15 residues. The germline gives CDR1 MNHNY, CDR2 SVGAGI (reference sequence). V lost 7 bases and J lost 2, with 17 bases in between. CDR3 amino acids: CASTPGSDGNYGYTF. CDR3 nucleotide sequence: TGTGCCAGCACCCCAGGGTCGGACGGAAACTATGGCTACACCTTC.

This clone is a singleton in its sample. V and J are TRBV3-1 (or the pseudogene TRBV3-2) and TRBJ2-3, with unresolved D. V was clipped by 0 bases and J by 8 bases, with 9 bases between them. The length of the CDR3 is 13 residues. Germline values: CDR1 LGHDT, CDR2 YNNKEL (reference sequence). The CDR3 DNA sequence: TGTGCCAGCAGCCAAGAAAACAGTCCTACGCAGTATTTT. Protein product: CASSQENSPTQYF.

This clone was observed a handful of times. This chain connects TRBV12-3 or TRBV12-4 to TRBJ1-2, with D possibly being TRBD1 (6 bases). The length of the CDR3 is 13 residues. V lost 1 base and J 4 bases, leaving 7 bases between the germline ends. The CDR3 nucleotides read TGTGCCAGCAGTTTAGGAGGGGGCTATGGCTACACCTTC. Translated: CASSLGGGYGYTF.

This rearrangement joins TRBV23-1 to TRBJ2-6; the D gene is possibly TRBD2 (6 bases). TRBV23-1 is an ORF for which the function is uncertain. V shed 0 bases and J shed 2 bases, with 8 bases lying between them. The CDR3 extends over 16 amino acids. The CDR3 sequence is CASSQSREAGANVLTF. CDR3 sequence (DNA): TGCGCCAGCAGTCAATCGAGGGAGGCTGGGGCCAACGTCCTGACTTTC.

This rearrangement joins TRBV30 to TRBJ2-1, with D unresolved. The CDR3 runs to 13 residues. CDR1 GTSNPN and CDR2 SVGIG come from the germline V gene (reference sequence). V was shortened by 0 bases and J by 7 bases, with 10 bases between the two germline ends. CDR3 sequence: CAWSVQFQNEQFF. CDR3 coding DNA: TGTGCCTGGAGTGTACAATTCCAAAATGAGCAGTTCTTC.

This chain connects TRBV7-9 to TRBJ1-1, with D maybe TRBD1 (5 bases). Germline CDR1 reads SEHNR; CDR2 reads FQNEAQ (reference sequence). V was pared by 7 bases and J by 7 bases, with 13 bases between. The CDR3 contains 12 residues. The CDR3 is CASTPSGVEAFF. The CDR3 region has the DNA TGTGCCAGCACCCCATCGGGGGTTGAAGCTTTCTTT.

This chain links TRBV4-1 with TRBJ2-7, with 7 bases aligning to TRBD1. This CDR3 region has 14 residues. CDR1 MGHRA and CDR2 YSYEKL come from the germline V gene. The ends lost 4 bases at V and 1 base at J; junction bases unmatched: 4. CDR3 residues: CASSPRTGSYEQYF. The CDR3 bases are TGCGCCAGCAGCCCTCGGACAGGATCCTACGAGCAGTACTTC.

In DNA, the CDR3 is TGTGCCTGGAGCACGGACACCAAGGACCGAGAAAAACTGTTTTTT. Its translation: CAWSTDTKDREKLFF. The rearrangement uses TRBV30 and TRBJ1-4, with TRBD1 as a possible D gene (5 bases). V lost 3 bases and J 8 bases, leaving 19 bases between the germline ends. The CDR3 contains 15 residues. Germline V gene sequence: CDR1 GTSNPN, CDR2 SVGIG (reference sequence). The complete variable domain, with remaining parts taken from reference TRBV30 and TRBJ1-4, reads SQTIHQWPATLVQPVGSPLSLECTVEGTSNPNLYWYRQAAGRGLQLLFYSVGIGQISSEVPQNLSASRPQDRQFILSSKKLLLSDSGFYLCAWSTDTKDREKLFFGSGTQLSVL.

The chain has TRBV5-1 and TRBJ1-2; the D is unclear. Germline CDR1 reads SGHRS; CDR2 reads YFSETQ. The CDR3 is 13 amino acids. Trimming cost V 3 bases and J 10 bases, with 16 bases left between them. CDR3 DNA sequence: TGCGCCAGCAGCTGGGTCCTCGGGATTGCCTACACCTTC. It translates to CASSWVLGIAYTF.

The CDR3 region is CASSFHPLTGDEKLFF. The CDR3 DNA sequence: TGTGCCAGCAGCTTCCACCCTCTGACAGGGGACGAAAAACTGTTTTTT. The chain employs TRBV5-5 and TRBJ1-4; TRBD1 aligns across 8 bases. Germline V gene lookup returns CDR1 SGHKS and CDR2 YYEKEE (reference sequence). Germline trimming cut 2 bases from V and 8 bases from J; bases unmatched to any gene: 11. The CDR3 totals 16 residues. The variable domain in full, completed from reference TRBV5-5 and TRBJ1-4, reads DAGVTQSPTHLIKTRGQQVTLRCSPISGHKSVSWYQQVLGQGPQFIFQYYEKEERGRGNFPDRFSARQFPNYSSELNVNALLLGDSALYLCASSFHPLTGDEKLFFGSGTQLSVL.

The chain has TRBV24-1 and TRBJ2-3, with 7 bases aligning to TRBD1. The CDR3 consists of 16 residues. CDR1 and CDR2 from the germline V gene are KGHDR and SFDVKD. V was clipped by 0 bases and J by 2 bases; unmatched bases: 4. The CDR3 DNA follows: TGTGCCACCAGTGATTTGTCAGGGGGAAACACAGATACGCAGTATTTT. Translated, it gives CATSDLSGGNTDTQYF.

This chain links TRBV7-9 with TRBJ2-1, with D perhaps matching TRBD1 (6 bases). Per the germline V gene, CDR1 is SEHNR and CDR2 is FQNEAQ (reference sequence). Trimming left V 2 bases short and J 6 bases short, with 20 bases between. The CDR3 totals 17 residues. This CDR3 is CASSLFWTEDLVNEQFF. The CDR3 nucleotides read TGTGCCAGCAGCTTATTTTGGACAGAGGATCTCGTCAATGAGCAGTTCTTC.

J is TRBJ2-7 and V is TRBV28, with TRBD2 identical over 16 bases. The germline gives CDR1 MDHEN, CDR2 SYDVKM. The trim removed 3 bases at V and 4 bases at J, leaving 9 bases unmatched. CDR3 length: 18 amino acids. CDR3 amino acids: CASSFRGLAGGRGYEQYF. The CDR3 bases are TGTGCCAGCAGTTTTCGGGGACTAGCGGGAGGGCGGGGGTACGAGCAGTACTTC.

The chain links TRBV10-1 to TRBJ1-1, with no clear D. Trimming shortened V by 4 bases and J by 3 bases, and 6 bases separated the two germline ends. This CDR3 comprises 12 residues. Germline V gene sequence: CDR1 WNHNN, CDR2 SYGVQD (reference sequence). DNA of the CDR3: TGCGCCAGCAGTGGGCGGGACACTGAAGCTTTCTTT. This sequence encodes CASSGRDTEAFF.

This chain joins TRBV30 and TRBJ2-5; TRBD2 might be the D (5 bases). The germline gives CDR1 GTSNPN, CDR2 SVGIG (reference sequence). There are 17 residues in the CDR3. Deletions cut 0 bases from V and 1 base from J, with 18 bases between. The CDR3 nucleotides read TGTGCCTGGAGTGTAGGGTCGGCGGGCCGAAGCCAAGAGACCCAGTACTTC. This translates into CAWSVGSAGRSQETQYF.

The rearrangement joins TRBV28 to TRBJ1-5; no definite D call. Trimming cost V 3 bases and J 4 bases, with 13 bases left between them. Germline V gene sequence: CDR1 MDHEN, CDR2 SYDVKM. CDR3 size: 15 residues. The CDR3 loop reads CASSFSGSLNQPQHF. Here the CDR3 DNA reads TGTGCCAGCAGTTTTTCGGGATCTCTAAATCAGCCCCAGCATTTT.

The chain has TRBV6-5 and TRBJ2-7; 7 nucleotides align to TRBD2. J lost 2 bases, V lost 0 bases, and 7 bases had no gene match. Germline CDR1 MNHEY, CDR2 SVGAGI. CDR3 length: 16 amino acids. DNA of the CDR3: TGTGCCAGCAGTTACTCGAGCGGGGCCAGAACCTACGAGCAGTACTTC. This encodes CASSYSSGARTYEQYF.

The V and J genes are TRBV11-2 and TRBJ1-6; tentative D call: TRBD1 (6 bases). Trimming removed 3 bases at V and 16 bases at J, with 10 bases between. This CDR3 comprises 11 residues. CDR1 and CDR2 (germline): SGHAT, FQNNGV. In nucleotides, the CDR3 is TGTGCCAGCAGCTTGGGGGGGCCTCTCCACTTT. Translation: CASSLGGPLHF. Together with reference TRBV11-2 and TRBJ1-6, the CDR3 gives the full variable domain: EAGVAQSPRYKIIEKRQSVAFWCNPISGHATLYWYQQILGQGPKLLIQFQNNGVVDDSQLPKDRFSAERLKGVDSTLKIQPAKLEDSAVYLCASSLGGPLHFGNGTRLTVT.

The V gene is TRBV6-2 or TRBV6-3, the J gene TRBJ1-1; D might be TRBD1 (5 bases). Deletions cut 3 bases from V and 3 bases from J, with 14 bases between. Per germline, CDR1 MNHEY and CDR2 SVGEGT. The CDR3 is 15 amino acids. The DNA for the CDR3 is TGTGCCAGCAGTTATGCGGGGCGGTGGGACACTGAAGCTTTCTTT. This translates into CASSYAGRWDTEAFF.

The CDR3 sequence: CASSEALVQGVNSPLHF. DNA of the CDR3: TGTGCCAGCAGTGAAGCGCTAGTACAGGGGGTCAATTCACCCCTCCACTTT. The chain couples TRBV2 to TRBJ1-6; 8 bases line up with TRBD1. V trimming: 0 bases; J trimming: 7 bases; junction bases outside the gene matches: 8. The CDR3 is made up of 17 amino acids. Germline assignment: CDR1 SNHLY and CDR2 FYNNEI.

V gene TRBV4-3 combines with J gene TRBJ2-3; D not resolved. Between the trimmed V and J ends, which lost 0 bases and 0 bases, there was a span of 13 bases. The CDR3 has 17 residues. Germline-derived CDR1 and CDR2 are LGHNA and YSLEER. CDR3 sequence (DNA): TGCGCCAGCAGCCAAGATCCAGTTTTCTCTAGCACAGATACGCAGTATTTT. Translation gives CASSQDPVFSSTDTQYF.

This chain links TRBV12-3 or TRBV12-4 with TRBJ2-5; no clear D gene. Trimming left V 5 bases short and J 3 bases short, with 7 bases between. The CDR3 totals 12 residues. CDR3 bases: TGTGCCAGCAGTCTGACAAAAGAGACCCAGTACTTC. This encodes CASSLTKETQYF.

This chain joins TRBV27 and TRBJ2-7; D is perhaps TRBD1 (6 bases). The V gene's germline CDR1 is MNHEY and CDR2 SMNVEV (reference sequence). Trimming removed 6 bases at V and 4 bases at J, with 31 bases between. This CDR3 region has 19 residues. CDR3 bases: TGTGCCAGCAGGTCAACAGGACAGCCCGCTCAGTGGTTTCGTTACGAGCAGTACTTC. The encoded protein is CASRSTGQPAQWFRYEQYF.

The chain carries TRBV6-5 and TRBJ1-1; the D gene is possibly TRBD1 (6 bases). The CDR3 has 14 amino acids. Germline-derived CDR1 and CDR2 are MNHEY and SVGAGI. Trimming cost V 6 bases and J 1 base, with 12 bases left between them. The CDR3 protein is CASRSIQGNTEAFF. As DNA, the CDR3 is TGTGCCAGCAGGTCTATACAGGGGAACACTGAAGCTTTCTTT.

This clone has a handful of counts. CDR3 protein: CASSPVGTEAFF. In DNA, the CDR3 is TGTGCCAGCAGTCCTGTCGGCACTGAAGCTTTCTTT. The chain has TRBV2 and TRBJ1-1; D gene unclear. Germline loops: CDR1 SNHLY, CDR2 FYNNEI. The CDR3 has 12 residues. Trimming stripped 5 bases from V and 4 bases from J, with 8 bases between.

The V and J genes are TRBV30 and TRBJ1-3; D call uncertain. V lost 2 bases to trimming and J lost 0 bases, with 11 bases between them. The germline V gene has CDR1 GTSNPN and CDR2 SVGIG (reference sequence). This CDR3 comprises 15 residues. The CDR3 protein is CAWSYPRDSGNTIYF. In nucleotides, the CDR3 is TGTGCCTGGAGTTATCCCCGGGACTCTGGAAACACCATATATTTT.

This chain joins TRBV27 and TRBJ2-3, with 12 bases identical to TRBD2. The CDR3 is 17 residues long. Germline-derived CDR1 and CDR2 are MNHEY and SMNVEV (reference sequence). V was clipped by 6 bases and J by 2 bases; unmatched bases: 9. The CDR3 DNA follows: TGTGCCAGCAGATCCGAGTCTAGCGGGAGGGCCACAGATACGCAGTATTTT. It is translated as CASRSESSGRATDTQYF.

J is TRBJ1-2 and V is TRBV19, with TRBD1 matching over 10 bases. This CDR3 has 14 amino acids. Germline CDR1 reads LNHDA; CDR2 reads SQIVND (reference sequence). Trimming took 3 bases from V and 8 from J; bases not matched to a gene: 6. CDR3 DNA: TGTGCCAGTAGTATCCTAGACAGGGGGCAGGGCTACACCTTC. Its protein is CASSILDRGQGYTF.